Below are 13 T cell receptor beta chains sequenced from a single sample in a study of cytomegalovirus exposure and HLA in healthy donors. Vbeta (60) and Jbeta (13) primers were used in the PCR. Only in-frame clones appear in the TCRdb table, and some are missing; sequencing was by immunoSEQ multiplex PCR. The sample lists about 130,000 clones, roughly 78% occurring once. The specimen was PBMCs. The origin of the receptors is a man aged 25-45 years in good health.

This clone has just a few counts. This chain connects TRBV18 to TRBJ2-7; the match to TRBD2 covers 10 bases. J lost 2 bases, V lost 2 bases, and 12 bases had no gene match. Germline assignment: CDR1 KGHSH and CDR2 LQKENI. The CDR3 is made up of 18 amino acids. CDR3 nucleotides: TGTGCCAGCTCACCATCAGAGAACTTGGGACTAGCGACCTACGAGCAGTACTTC. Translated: CASSPSENLGLATYEQYF.

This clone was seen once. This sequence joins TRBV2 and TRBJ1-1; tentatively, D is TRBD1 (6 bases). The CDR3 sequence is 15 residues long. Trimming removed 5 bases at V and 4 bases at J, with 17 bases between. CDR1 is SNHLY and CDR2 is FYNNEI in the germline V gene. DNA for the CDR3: TGTGCCAGCAGTTGGGAGGGGGGCTATGGCACTGAAGCTTTCTTT. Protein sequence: CASSWEGGYGTEAFF.

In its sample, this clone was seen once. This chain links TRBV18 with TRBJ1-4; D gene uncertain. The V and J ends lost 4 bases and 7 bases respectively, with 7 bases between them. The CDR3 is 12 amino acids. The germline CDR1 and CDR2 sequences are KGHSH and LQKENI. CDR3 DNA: TGTGCCAGCTCACAAGCTGGTGAAAAACTGTTTTTT. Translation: CASSQAGEKLFF.

CDR3 amino acids: CAWRSRQGQFGYTF. Written as DNA, the CDR3 is TGTGCCTGGAGATCTAGACAGGGCCAATTTGGCTACACCTTC. The chain is built from TRBV30 and TRBJ1-2; 7 nucleotides match TRBD1. V lost 3 bases and J lost 7; bases outside the gene matches: 11. CDR1 is GTSNPN and CDR2 is SVGIG in the germline V gene (reference sequence). The CDR3 is 14 residues long.

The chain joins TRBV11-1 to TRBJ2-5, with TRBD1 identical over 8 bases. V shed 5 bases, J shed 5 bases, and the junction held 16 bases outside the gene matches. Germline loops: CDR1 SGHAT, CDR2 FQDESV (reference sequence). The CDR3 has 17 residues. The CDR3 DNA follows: TGTGCCAGCAGCCCCGGGTGGGACAGGACAGACATCGAGACCCAGTACTTC. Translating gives CASSPGWDRTDIETQYF. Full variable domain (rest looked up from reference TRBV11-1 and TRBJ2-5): EAEVAQSPRYKITEKSQAVAFWCDPISGHATLYWYRQILGQGPELLVQFQDESVVDDSQLPKDRFSAERLKGVDSTLKIQPAELGDSAMYLCASSPGWDRTDIETQYFGPGTRLLVL.

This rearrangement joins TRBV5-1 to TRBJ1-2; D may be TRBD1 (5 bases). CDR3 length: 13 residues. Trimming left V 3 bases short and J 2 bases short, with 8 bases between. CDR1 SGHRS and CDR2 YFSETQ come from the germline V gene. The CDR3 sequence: CASSSDINYGYTF. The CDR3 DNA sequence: TGCGCCAGCAGCTCGGACATAAACTATGGCTACACCTTC. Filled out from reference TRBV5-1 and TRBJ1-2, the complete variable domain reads KAGVTQTPRYLIKTRGQQVTLSCSPISGHRSVSWYQQTPGQGLQFLFEYFSETQRNKGNFPGRFSGRQFSNSRSEMNVSTLELGDSALYLCASSSDINYGYTFGSGTRLTVV.

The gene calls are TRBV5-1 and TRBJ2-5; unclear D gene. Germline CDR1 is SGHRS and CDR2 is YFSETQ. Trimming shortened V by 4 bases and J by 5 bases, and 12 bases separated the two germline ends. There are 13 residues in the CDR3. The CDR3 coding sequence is TGCGCCAGCAGCCCCACCCCCCGGGAGACCCAGTACTTC. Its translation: CASSPTPRETQYF.

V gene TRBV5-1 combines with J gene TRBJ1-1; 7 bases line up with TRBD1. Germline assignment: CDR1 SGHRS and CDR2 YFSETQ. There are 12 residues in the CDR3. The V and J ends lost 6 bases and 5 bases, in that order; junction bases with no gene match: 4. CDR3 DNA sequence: TGCGCCAGCACCGCAGGGGGGACTGAAGCTTTCTTT. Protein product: CASTAGGTEAFF.

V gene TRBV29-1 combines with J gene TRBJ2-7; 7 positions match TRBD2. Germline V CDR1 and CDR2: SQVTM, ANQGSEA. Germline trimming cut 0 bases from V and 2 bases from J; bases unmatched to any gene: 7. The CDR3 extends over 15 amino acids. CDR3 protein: CSVEDGEGGPYEQYF. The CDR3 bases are TGCAGCGTTGAAGATGGGGAGGGAGGGCCCTACGAGCAGTACTTC.

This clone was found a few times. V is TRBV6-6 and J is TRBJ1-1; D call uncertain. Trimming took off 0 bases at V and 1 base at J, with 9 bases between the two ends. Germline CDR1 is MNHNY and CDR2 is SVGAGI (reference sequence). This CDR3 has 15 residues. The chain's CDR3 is CASSYSTRRNTEAFF. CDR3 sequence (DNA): TGTGCCAGCAGTTACTCGACTCGGAGGAACACTGAAGCTTTCTTT.

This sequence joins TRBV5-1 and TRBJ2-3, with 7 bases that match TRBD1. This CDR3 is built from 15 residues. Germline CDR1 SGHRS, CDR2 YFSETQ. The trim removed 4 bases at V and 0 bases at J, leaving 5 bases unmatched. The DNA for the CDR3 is TGCGCCAGCAGCCCCAGGGGGAGTAGCACAGATACGCAGTATTTT. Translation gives CASSPRGSSTDTQYF.

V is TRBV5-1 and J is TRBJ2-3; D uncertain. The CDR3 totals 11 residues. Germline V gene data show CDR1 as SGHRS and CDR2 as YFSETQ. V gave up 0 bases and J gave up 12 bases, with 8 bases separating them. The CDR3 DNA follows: TGCGCCAGCAGCTTGGGGCCTTCTCAGTATTTT. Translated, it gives CASSLGPSQYF.

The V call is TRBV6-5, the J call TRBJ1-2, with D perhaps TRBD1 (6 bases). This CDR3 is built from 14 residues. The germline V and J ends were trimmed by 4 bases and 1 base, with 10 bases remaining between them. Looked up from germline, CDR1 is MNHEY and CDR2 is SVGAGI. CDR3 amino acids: CASSLDSYNYGYTF. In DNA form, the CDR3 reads TGTGCCAGCAGTTTGGACAGTTATAACTATGGCTACACCTTC.